This TCR beta chain emerged from a study of CD8 T cells in Susac syndrome. TEMRA cells were FACS-enriched, with CD8+ and CD4+ T cells isolated negatively. Random hexamers primed reverse transcription of about 0.45 to 1 ug RNA. TCRdb reprocessed the immunoSEQ multiplex PCR reads via MiXCR and lists one record per CDR3 protein. The sample yields 90,000 to 150,000 distinct CDR3 sequences, approximately 93% seen once. The CDR3 totals 14 residues. V lost 1 base, J lost 2 bases, and 1 base stayed unmatched. The germline CDR1 and CDR2 sequences are SGHTA and FQGNSA. The V gene is TRBV7-2, the J gene TRBJ2-7; 8 bases fit TRBD1. The TCR was taken from a human donor with multiple sclerosis. Sequencing was done on a sample of CD4+ T cells from PBMCs. CDR3 region: CASSLGTGTYEQYF. In DNA form, the CDR3 reads TGTGCCAGCAGCTTAGGGACAGGGACCTACGAGCAGTACTTC.